What follows is one T cell receptor (beta chain) and its context. The antigen is undetermined. These gene names are mouse names. The read stops 4 residues short of the end of the CDR3; the missing end is completed from the germline J gene. This specimen includes other DNA sequences encoding the same CDR3. This sample is part of a study of CD8+ T cells in alopecia areata. Whole-study results and caveats: Elevated clonality characterized lesional scalp relative to normal scalp, particularly in alopecia totalis/universalis.

RNA was extracted and reverse transcribed into cDNA as the sequencing template. The repertoire was sequenced with immunoSEQ multiplex PCR; TCRdb's copy has only in-frame clones and lacks some. This sample shows 270,000 or so clones and no singletons; about 1.2% rests with the ten largest. Germline trimming cut 0 bases from V and 0 bases from J; bases unmatched to any gene: 2. The CDR3 sequence is 16 residues long. Per the germline V gene, CDR1 is GKSSPN and CDR2 is SITVG. Separation of pooled cutaneous lymph node cells was by sorting with CD4, CD8alpha, NKG2D, NKG2ACE and other markers. Sequencing input: CD4+ T cells sorted from a lymph node. This chain connects TRBV31 to TRBJ2-3, with 11 bases lining up with TRBD2. The origin of this receptor is a C3H/HeJ mouse with alopecia areata. The strain bears MHC haplotype H2-k. The sequenced CDR3 bases are TGTGCCTGGAGTCTAGGACTGGGGGGTAGTGCAGAA. It encodes CAWSLGLGGSAE. The CDR3 reads in full as CAWSLGLGGSAETLYF. Full variable domain (remainder filled in from reference TRBV31 and TRBJ2-3): AQTIHQWPVAEIKAVGSPLSLGCTIKGKSSPNLYWYWQATGGTLQQLFYSITVGQVESVVQLNLSASRPKDDQFILSTEKLLLSHSGFYLCAWSLGLGGSAETLYFGSGTRLTVL.